These 31 T cell receptor beta chains originate from one sample sequenced in a study of T cell responses to AZD1222 COVID-19 vaccine. Some clones are missing from TCRdb's copy, which holds only in-frame ones; the method was immunoSEQ multiplex PCR. Among roughly 150,000 clones listed, around 90% were seen once. Specimen: peripheral blood, collected on day 0 of AZD1222 vaccination. Every receptor here comes from an adult in good health.

CDR3 DNA sequence: TGTGCCAGCAGTTACTCGGTCCAAGCCGACCACACAGATACGCAGTATTTT. Residues: CASSYSVQADHTDTQYF. The chain is built from TRBV6-2 or TRBV6-3 and TRBJ2-3; D gene uncertain. V was clipped by 0 bases and J by 2 bases, with 15 bases between them. Per germline, CDR1 MNHEY and CDR2 SVGEGT. The CDR3 extends over 17 amino acids.

This chain connects TRBV6-6 to TRBJ2-7; TRBD1 matches at 7 bases. Germline V CDR1 and CDR2: MNHNY, SVGAGI (reference sequence). The trim removed 4 bases at V and 4 bases at J, leaving 10 bases unmatched. The CDR3 covers 15 residues. DNA of the CDR3: TGTGCCAGCAGTTTAGTAGTTCAGGGGGTATACGAGCAGTACTTC. Amino acid sequence: CASSLVVQGVYEQYF.

The chain links TRBV29-1 to TRBJ1-2; D uncertain. Germline V gene lookup returns CDR1 SQVTM and CDR2 ANQGSEA. The CDR3 runs to 12 residues. Between the trimmed V and J ends, which lost 5 bases and 5 bases, there was a span of 12 bases. The CDR3 loop is CSVRGIGYGYTF. CDR3 nucleotides: TGCAGCGTTCGAGGGATAGGGTATGGCTACACCTTC. The variable domain in full, with the rest retrieved from reference TRBV29-1 and TRBJ1-2, is SAVISQKPSRDICQRGTSLTIQCQVDSQVTMMFWYRQQPGQSLTLIATANQGSEATYESGFVIDKFPISRPNLTFSTLTVSNMSPEDSSIYLCSVRGIGYGYTFGSGTRLTVV.

In this sample, this clone turned up once. This sample includes further DNA sequences coding for the same CDR3. The chain combines TRBV27 with TRBJ1-1, with D maybe TRBD1 (5 bases). From germline, CDR1 is MNHEY and CDR2 SMNVEV (reference sequence). V was trimmed by 3 bases and J by 1 base, leaving 6 bases between them. CDR3 size: 13 residues. The CDR3 DNA reads as TGTGCCAGCAGTTTCGGACAGAACACTGAAGCTTTCTTT. Amino acid sequence: CASSFGQNTEAFF.

The chain has TRBV24-1 and TRBJ2-7; D gene uncertain. Trimming removed 9 bases at V and 0 bases at J, with 20 bases between. CDR3 length: 16 residues. Germline V gene lookup returns CDR1 KGHDR and CDR2 SFDVKD. This CDR3 is CATFSPPDGPSYEQYF. The CDR3 DNA is TGTGCCACCTTTAGTCCGCCCGACGGGCCCTCCTACGAGCAGTACTTC.

The CDR3 sequence is CASSKPRDEQFF. The CDR3, as DNA: TGTGCCAGCAGCAAACCCCGGGATGAGCAGTTCTTC. The chain is built from TRBV21-1 and TRBJ2-1; whether TRBD2, the table's D call, matches the DNA was not checked. TRBV21-1 is a recognized pseudogene. There are 12 residues in the CDR3.

The genes are TRBV7-6 and TRBJ1-1; D remains ambiguous. Trimming took off 1 base at V and 4 bases at J, with 4 bases between the two ends. The CDR3 covers 12 residues. Germline V gene lookup returns CDR1 SGHVS and CDR2 FNYEAQ. The CDR3: CASSLGSTEAFF. CDR3 in DNA: TGTGCCAGCAGCTTAGGCAGCACTGAAGCTTTCTTT.

A few counts support this clone. This rearrangement joins TRBV6-5 to TRBJ1-2; D gene ambiguous. V shed 4 bases and J shed 7 bases, with 10 bases lying between them. Germline V gene sequence: CDR1 MNHEY, CDR2 SVGAGI. This CDR3 spans 12 amino acids. CDR3 coding DNA: TGTGCCAGCAGTTTCGGACGGAGTGGCTACACCTTC. It is translated as CASSFGRSGYTF.

J is TRBJ2-5 and V is TRBV5-8; no clear D gene. This CDR3 is 13 amino acids long. V lost 5 bases, J lost 2 bases, and 10 bases lay in between. The germline V gene has CDR1 SGHTS and CDR2 YDEGEE. In DNA form, the CDR3 reads TGTGCCAGCAGTCCGGGCCCTCAAGAGACCCAGTACTTC. This sequence encodes CASSPGPQETQYF.

The chain couples TRBV3-1 (or the pseudogene TRBV3-2) to TRBJ2-2, with D possibly TRBD2 on 6 matching bases. CDR3 length equals 18 residues. CDR1 LGHDT and CDR2 YNNKEL come from the germline V gene (reference sequence). Between the trimmed V and J ends, which lost 3 bases and 0 bases, there was a span of 17 bases. The CDR3 DNA reads TGTGCCAGCAGCCAGGGGACGGAGGGCAGCGCGAACACCGGGGAGCTGTTTTTT. Its protein product is CASSQGTEGSANTGELFF.

This clone was seen more than once but under ten times. V gene TRBV7-9 combines with J gene TRBJ2-2; 7 nucleotides align to TRBD2. The V gene's germline CDR1 is SEHNR and CDR2 FQNEAQ (reference sequence). J gave up 6 bases and V 3 bases, and 10 bases lay outside the gene matches. The CDR3 runs to 16 residues. As DNA, the CDR3 is TGTGCCAGCAGCTTGTCCGAGAGCGGGAAGGCCGGGGAGCTGTTTTTT. As protein: CASSLSESGKAGELFF.

This clone was seen a single time. This chain joins TRBV9 and TRBJ1-4; perhaps TRBD1 as D (5 bases). Germline V gene sequence: CDR1 SGDLS, CDR2 YYNGEE. V was cut by 4 bases and J by 6 bases, with 16 bases left in between. This CDR3 has 15 residues. The DNA of the CDR3 is TGTGCCAGCAGCCCGGGGGAGGACTGGGATGAAAAACTGTTTTTT. It codes for CASSPGEDWDEKLFF.

This clone occurred once. The genes are TRBV6-2 or TRBV6-3 and TRBJ1-2; no clear D gene. The ends were cut back, 2 bases at V and 5 bases at J, with 12 bases in the middle. Germline CDR1 reads MNHEY; CDR2 reads SVGEGT. The CDR3 is made up of 14 amino acids. The chain's CDR3 is CASSYGSRHYGYTF. The CDR3 DNA is TGTGCCAGCAGTTACGGGTCACGCCATTATGGCTACACCTTC.

This clone was seen a handful of times. V usage is TRBV28 and J usage is TRBJ2-2; maybe TRBD2 (5 bases). Germline V gives CDR1 MDHEN, CDR2 SYDVKM. The V and J ends lost 4 bases and 6 bases respectively, with 9 bases between them. The length of the CDR3 is 13 residues. The CDR3: CASSWSRAGELFF. DNA for the CDR3: TGTGCCAGCAGTTGGTCGCGGGCCGGGGAGCTGTTTTTT. The whole variable domain, filled in from reference TRBV28 and TRBJ2-2, reads DVKVTQSSRYLVKRTGEKVFLECVQDMDHENMFWYRQDPGLGLRLIYFSYDVKMKEKGDIPEGYSVSREKKERFSLILESASTNQTSMYLCASSWSRAGELFFGEGSRLTVL.

This chain joins TRBV2 and TRBJ2-5, with a weak D call TRBD1 (6 bases). The CDR3 runs 12 residues. Trimming left V 7 bases short and J 3 bases short, with 9 bases between. From germline, CDR1 is SNHLY and CDR2 FYNNEI. The CDR3 nucleotides are TGTGCCAGCACCACAGGGAAAGAGACCCAGTACTTC. Translating gives CASTTGKETQYF.

This sequence joins TRBV10-1 and TRBJ2-3, with TRBD2 matching 10 bases. Germline V lookup: CDR1 WNHNN, CDR2 SYGVQD (reference sequence). V gave up 2 bases and J gave up 5 bases; unmatched junction bases: 10. The CDR3 has 17 amino acids. The CDR3 bases are TGCGCCAGCAGTGAGGGGAGACTAGCGGGCACCAAAGATACGCAGTATTTT. It codes for CASSEGRLAGTKDTQYF.

The chain recombines TRBV5-4 with TRBJ2-7; D is perhaps TRBD1 (5 bases). Per germline, CDR1 SGHNT and CDR2 YYREEE (reference sequence). The ends were cut back, 1 base at V and 6 bases at J, with 14 bases in the middle. This CDR3 has 14 amino acids. As DNA, the CDR3 is TGTGCCAGCAGCTTGTTAGGGCAGGGCACCGAGCAGTACTTC. It yields the protein CASSLLGQGTEQYF.

This chain uses TRBV28 with TRBJ2-5; TRBD1 agrees at 12 bases. Looked up from germline, CDR1 is MDHEN and CDR2 is SYDVKM. V was pared by 6 bases and J by 4 bases, with 6 bases of the junction left unmatched. This CDR3 has 15 residues. The CDR3 coding sequence is TGTGCCAGCAGACCAGGGACAGGGGGCGGAGAGACCCAGTACTTC. Translated: CASRPGTGGGETQYF. The variable domain in full, with the rest retrieved from reference TRBV28 and TRBJ2-5, is DVKVTQSSRYLVKRTGEKVFLECVQDMDHENMFWYRQDPGLGLRLIYFSYDVKMKEKGDIPEGYSVSREKKERFSLILESASTNQTSMYLCASRPGTGGGETQYFGPGTRLLVL.

The V and J genes are TRBV19 and TRBJ2-1; tentative D call: TRBD1 (6 bases). This CDR3 has 10 amino acids. Germline lookup yields CDR1 LNHDA and CDR2 SQIVND (reference sequence). Deletions cut 10 bases from V and 5 bases from J, with 6 bases between. The CDR3 sequence is CANRDNEQFF. The CDR3 DNA sequence: TGTGCCAACAGGGACAATGAGCAGTTCTTC. The whole variable domain, filled in from reference TRBV19 and TRBJ2-1, reads DGGITQSPKYLFRKEGQNVTLSCEQNLNHDAMYWYRQDPGQGLRLIYYSQIVNDFQKGDIAEGYSVSREKKESFPLTVTSAQKNPTAFYLCANRDNEQFFGPGTRLTVL.

This chain connects TRBV13 to TRBJ2-7; 8 bases line up with TRBD2. V lost 5 bases to trimming and J lost 2 bases; unmatched junction nucleotides: 8. This CDR3 comprises 15 residues. CDR1 is PRHDT, CDR2 FYEKMQ, per germline (reference sequence). Here the CDR3 reads CASSRRGVLTYEQYF. CDR3 DNA: TGTGCCAGCAGCCGGCGGGGGGTCCTCACCTACGAGCAGTACTTC.

J is TRBJ2-7 and V is TRBV3-1 (or the pseudogene TRBV3-2); 8 bases match TRBD1. The germline V gene encodes CDR1 LGHDT and CDR2 YNNKEL (reference sequence). This CDR3 has 13 residues. V dropped 1 base and J dropped 7; count of bases not matched to a gene: 3. CDR3 loop: CASSQGTGREQYF. The CDR3 nucleotides are TGTGCCAGCAGCCAAGGGACAGGGCGGGAGCAGTACTTC.

This chain connects TRBV19 to TRBJ2-3, with D tentatively TRBD1 or TRBD2 (5 bases each). Germline CDR1 and CDR2: LNHDA and SQIVND (reference sequence). The ends were cut back, 9 bases at V and 3 bases at J, with 10 bases in the middle. The CDR3 runs 12 residues. The DNA for the CDR3 is TGTGCCAGCGGGACGAGAACAGATACGCAGTATTTT. Protein: CASGTRTDTQYF.

This sequence joins TRBV24-1 and TRBJ2-2, with TRBD1 matching over 10 bases. Germline V gives CDR1 KGHDR, CDR2 SFDVKD. The length of the CDR3 is 19 residues. V was pared by 7 bases and J by 0 bases, with 13 bases of the junction left unmatched. The CDR3 DNA sequence: TGTGCCACCAGCGCCGTGGGACAGGGGAGTTGGTCGAACACCGGGGAGCTGTTTTTT. It specifies CATSAVGQGSWSNTGELFF.

Points on this clone: At one of its ends the junction is not consistent with the germline gene, which may arise from a read error. The chain couples TRBV7-7 to TRBJ2-1, with a weak D call TRBD2 (6 bases). The CDR3 runs 17 residues. Germline V CDR1 and CDR2: SSHAT, FNYEAQ (reference sequence). The CDR3 reads CASSLEGRLAKNNEQFF. DNA for the CDR3: TGTGCTAGCAGCTTAGAGGGTCGGCTAGCGAAAAACAATGAGCAGTTCTTC. Filled out from reference TRBV7-7 and TRBJ2-1, the complete variable domain reads GAGVSQSPRYKVTKRGQDVTLRCDPISSHATLYWYQQALGQGPEFLTYFNYEAQPDKSGLPSDRFSAERPEGSISTLTIQRTEQRDSAMYRCASSLEGRLAKNNEQFFGPGTRLTVL.

The chain uses TRBV19 and TRBJ2-1, with no clear D. Deletions cut 8 bases from V and 0 bases from J, with 11 bases between. The CDR3 is made up of 14 amino acids. The germline V gene has CDR1 LNHDA and CDR2 SQIVND (reference sequence). The CDR3 is CASHGPASYNEQFF. The CDR3 region has the DNA TGTGCCAGTCACGGGCCAGCCTCCTACAATGAGCAGTTCTTC.

The table lists this clone with a count of one. The genes are TRBV6-5 and TRBJ1-2; a possible D gene is TRBD1 (5 bases). V shed 6 bases and J shed 8 bases, with 19 bases lying between them. The CDR3 is 14 amino acids. Germline values: CDR1 MNHEY, CDR2 SVGAGI. The CDR3 nucleotides are TGTGCCAGCAGCCCCTCGGACCCACGGGGGGGCTACACCTTC. Protein product: CASSPSDPRGGYTF.

The gene calls are TRBV9 and TRBJ2-3; 11 bases match TRBD2. The germline CDR1 and CDR2 sequences are SGDLS and YYNGEE. The CDR3 length is 19 residues. The junction had 17 bases not matched to a gene; V was cut back by 3 bases and J by 5 bases. The CDR3 here is CASSDQPGLAEGGVDTQYF. In nucleotides, the CDR3 is TGTGCCAGCAGCGACCAGCCGGGACTAGCGGAGGGGGGTGTAGATACGCAGTATTTT.

This clone was observed a single time. The chain links TRBV5-6 to TRBJ2-7; no clear D gene. V lost 2 bases to trimming and J lost 0 bases, with 9 bases between them. CDR1 and CDR2 (germline): SGHDT, YYEEEE. CDR3 size: 14 residues. CDR3 nucleotides: TGTGCCAGCAGCTTCTACGACGGCTCCTACGAGCAGTACTTC. Protein sequence: CASSFYDGSYEQYF. The entire variable domain, with the rest obtained from reference TRBV5-6 and TRBJ2-7, is as follows: DAGVTQSPTHLIKTRGQQVTLRCSPKSGHDTVSWYQQALGQGPQFIFQYYEEEERQRGNFPDRFSGHQFPNYSSELNVNALLLGDSALYLCASSFYDGSYEQYFGPGTRLTVT.

In regard to this clone: The identical CDR3 is also encoded by other nucleotide sequences in the sample. The genes are TRBV18 and TRBJ1-5; D unclear. Per the germline V gene, CDR1 is KGHSH and CDR2 is LQKENI. V lost 3 bases, J lost 0 bases, and 3 bases lay in between. There are 13 residues in the CDR3. The CDR3 coding sequence is TGTGCCAGCTCACCGGGTAGCAATCAGCCCCAGCATTTT. This translates into CASSPGSNQPQHF.

This chain connects TRBV5-4 to TRBJ1-2; D unclear. Germline values: CDR1 SGHNT, CDR2 YYREEE (reference sequence). Trimming took 2 bases from V and 6 from J, leaving 14 bases between them. The CDR3 consists of 14 residues. In nucleotides, the CDR3 is TGTGCCAGCAGCTTAAAAACGCATGCAGATGGCTACACCTTC. Its protein is CASSLKTHADGYTF.

This sequence joins TRBV7-9 and TRBJ2-7, with no clear D. The CDR3 covers 11 residues. V was trimmed by 3 bases and J by 5 bases, leaving 5 bases between them. Germline V CDR1 and CDR2: SEHNR, FQNEAQ (reference sequence). The CDR3 loop is CASSFNNEQYF. CDR3 coding DNA: TGTGCCAGCAGCTTTAACAACGAGCAGTACTTC.